This T cell receptor beta chain comes out of a study of technical replicates of blood from several donors. The germline CDR1 and CDR2 sequences are GTSNPN and SVGIG (reference sequence). The CDR3 is 14 residues long. V lost 5 bases and J 8 bases, leaving 16 bases between the germline ends. Here immunoSEQ multiplex PCR was the method, and the copy in TCRdb shows in-frame clones only, minus some. Among some 60,000 clones listed, just under 90% were seen once. Sequencing was performed on PBMCs. The TCR originated in a human donor in good health. Some clones in this sample may be carry-over from other donors' samples. The chain combines TRBV30 with TRBJ1-6; D is ambiguous. CDR3 residues: CAWEELELDSPLHF. Here the CDR3 DNA reads TGTGCCTGGGAGGAACTCGAATTGGATTCACCCCTCCACTTT.